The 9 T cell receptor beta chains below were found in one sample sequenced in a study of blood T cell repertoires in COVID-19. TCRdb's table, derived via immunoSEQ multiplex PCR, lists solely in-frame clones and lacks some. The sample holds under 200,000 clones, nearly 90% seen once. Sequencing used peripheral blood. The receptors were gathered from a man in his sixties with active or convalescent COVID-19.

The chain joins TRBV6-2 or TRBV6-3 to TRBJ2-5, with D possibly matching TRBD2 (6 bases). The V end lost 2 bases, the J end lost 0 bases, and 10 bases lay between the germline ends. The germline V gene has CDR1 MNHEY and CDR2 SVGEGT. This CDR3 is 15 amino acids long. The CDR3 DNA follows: TGTGCCAGCAGTTACGATCGGGGGTACCAAGAGACCCAGTACTTC. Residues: CASSYDRGYQETQYF.

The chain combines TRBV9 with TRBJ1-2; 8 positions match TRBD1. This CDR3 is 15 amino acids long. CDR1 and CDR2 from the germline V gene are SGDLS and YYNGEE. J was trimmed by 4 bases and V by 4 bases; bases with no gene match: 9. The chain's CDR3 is CASSPTGGRGYGYTF. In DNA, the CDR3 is TGTGCCAGCAGCCCTACAGGGGGGCGAGGCTATGGCTACACCTTC.

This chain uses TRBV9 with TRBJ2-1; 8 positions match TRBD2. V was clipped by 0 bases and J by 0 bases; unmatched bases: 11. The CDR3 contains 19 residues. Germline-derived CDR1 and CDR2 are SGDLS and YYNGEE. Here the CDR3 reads CASSVDYGGGTSSYNEQFF. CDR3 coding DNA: TGTGCCAGCAGCGTAGATTATGGCGGGGGGACAAGCTCCTACAATGAGCAGTTCTTC.

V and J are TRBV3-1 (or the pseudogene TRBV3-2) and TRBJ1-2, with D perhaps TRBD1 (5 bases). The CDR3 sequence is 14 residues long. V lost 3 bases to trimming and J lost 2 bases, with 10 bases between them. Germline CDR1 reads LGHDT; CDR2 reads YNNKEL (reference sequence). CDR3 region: CASSHAGRNYGYTF. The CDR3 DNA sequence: TGTGCCAGCAGCCACGCGGGACGGAACTATGGCTACACCTTC.

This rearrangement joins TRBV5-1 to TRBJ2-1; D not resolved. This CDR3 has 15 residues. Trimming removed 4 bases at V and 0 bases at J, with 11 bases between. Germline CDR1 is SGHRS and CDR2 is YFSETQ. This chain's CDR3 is CASSMEHTSYNEQFF. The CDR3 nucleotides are TGCGCCAGCAGCATGGAGCATACCTCCTACAATGAGCAGTTCTTC.

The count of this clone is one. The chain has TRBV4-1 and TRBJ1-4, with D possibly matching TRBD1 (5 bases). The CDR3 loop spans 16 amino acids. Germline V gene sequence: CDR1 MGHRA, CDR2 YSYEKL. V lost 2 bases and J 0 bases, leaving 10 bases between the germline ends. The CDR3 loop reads CASSQRGGATNEKLFF. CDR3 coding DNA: TGCGCCAGCAGCCAAAGGGGCGGCGCAACTAATGAAAAACTGTTTTTT.

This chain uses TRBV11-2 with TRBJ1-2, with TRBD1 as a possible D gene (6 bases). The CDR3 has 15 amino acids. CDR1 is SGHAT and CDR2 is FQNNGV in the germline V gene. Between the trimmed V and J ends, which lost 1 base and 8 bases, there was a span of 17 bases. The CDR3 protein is CASSLVRGQWAGYTF. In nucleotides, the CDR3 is TGTGCCAGCAGCTTAGTTAGGGGACAATGGGCCGGCTACACCTTC.

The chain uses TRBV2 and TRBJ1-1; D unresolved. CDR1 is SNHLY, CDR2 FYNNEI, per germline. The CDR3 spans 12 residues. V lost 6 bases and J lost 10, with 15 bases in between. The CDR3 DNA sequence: TGTGCCAGCAGCATATATACTGCTGGAGCTTTCTTT. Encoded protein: CASSIYTAGAFF.

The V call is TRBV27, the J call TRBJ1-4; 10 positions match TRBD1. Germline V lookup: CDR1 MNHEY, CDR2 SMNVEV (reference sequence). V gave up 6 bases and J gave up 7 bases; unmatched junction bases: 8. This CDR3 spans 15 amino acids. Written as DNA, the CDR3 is TGTGCCAGCAGGGGTTCCGGGACAGGGGTTGAAAAACTGTTTTTT. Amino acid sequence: CASRGSGTGVEKLFF.